The clone carrying this T cell receptor beta chain was recorded once. The V end was cut by 0 bases, the J end by 6 bases, with 11 bases between. Germline-derived CDR1 and CDR2 are MNHEY and SVGAGI. The length of the CDR3 is 15 residues. The assay was immunoSEQ multiplex PCR, and TCRdb's table has in-frame clones only and misses some. The table records 200,000 to 250,000 clones, roughly four fifths of them present only once. In terms of age and location, participants ranged from about 18 to 100 years and lived in under 30 US areas. Assignment of participants to cohorts was predicated upon participant-reported clinical history. These data are taken from a study of blood T cell repertoires in COVID-19. On the study more broadly: Sample material is recorded as cDNA or gDNA derived from T cells, B-cell-depleted T cells, or PBMCs.

The chain carries TRBV6-5 and TRBJ1-4; possibly TRBD1 for D (5 bases). This clonotype was obtained from a man aged 35 to 55 who had recovered from COVID-19. The sample comprised PBMCs or T cells enriched from blood (not recorded which). The CDR3 loop is CASSYSSGGDEKLFF. CDR3 DNA sequence: TGTGCCAGCAGTTACTCCTCCGGGGGGGATGAAAAACTGTTTTTT.